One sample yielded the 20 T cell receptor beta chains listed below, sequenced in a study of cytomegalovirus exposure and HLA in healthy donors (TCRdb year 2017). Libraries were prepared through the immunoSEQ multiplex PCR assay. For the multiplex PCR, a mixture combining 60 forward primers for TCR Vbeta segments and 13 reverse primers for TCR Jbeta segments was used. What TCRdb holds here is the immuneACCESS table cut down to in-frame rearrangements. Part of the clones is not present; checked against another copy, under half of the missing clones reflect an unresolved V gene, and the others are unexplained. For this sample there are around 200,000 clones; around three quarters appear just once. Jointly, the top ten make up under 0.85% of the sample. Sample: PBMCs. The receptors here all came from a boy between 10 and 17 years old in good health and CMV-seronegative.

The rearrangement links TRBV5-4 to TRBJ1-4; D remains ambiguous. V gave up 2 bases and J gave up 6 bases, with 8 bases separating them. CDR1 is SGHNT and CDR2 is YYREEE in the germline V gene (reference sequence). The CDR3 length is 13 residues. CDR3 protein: CASSFLSDEKLFF. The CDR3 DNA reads TGTGCCAGCAGCTTCTTATCGGATGAAAAACTGTTTTTT.

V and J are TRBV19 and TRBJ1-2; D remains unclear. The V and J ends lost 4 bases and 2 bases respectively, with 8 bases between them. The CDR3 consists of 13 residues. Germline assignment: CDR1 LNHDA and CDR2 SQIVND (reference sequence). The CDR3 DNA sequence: TGTGCCAGTAGTAATAACGGGAACTATGGCTACACCTTC. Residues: CASSNNGNYGYTF.

CDR3 sequence reads: CASSRWTSGPSRVETQYF. CDR3 in DNA: TGTGCCAGCAGCCGATGGACTAGCGGCCCGAGCCGGGTGGAGACCCAGTACTTC. The chain recombines TRBV5-4 with TRBJ2-5, with 10 positions matching TRBD2. Germline CDR1 and CDR2: SGHNT and YYREEE (reference sequence). The J segment lost 5 bases and the V segment lost 4 bases, leaving 17 bases of the junction unmatched. The CDR3 spans 18 residues.

Here the CDR3 reads CASRTDRNYGYTF. CDR3 in DNA: TGTGCCAGCAGGACGGACAGAAACTATGGCTACACCTTC. This chain joins TRBV2 and TRBJ1-2; possibly TRBD1 for D (6 bases). The CDR3 loop spans 13 amino acids. V lost 6 bases and J 2 bases, leaving 10 bases between the germline ends. Germline CDR1 is SNHLY and CDR2 is FYNNEI.

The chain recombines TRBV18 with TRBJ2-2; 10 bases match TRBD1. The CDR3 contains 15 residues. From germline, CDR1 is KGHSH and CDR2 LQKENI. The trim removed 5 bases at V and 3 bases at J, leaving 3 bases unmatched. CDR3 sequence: CASSDRGRDTGELFF. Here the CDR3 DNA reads TGTGCCAGCTCAGACAGGGGGCGCGACACCGGGGAGCTGTTTTTT. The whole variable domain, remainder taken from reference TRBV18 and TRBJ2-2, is NAGVMQNPRHLVRRRGQEARLRCSPMKGHSHVYWYRQLPEEGLKFMVYLQKENIIDESGMPKERFSAEFPKEGPSILRIQQVVRGDSAAYFCASSDRGRDTGELFFGEGSRLTVL.

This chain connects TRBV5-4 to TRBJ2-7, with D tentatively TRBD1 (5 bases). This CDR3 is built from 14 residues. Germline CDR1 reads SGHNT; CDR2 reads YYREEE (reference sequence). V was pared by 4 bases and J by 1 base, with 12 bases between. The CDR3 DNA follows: TGTGCCAGCAGCACGGATGCAGGGTCCTACGAGCAGTACTTC. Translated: CASSTDAGSYEQYF.

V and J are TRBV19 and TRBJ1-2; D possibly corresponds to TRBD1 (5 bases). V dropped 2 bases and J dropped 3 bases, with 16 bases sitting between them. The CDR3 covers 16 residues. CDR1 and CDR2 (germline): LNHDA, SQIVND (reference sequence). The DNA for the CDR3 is TGTGCCAGTAGTATACGAGAACCAGGGTTCGACTATGGCTACACCTTC. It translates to CASSIREPGFDYGYTF.

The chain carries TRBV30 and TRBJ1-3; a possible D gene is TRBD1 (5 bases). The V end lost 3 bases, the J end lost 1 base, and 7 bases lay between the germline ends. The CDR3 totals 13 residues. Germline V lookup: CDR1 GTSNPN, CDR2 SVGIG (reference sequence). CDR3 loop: CAWSRVSGNTIYF. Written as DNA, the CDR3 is TGTGCCTGGAGCAGGGTTTCTGGAAACACCATATATTTT.

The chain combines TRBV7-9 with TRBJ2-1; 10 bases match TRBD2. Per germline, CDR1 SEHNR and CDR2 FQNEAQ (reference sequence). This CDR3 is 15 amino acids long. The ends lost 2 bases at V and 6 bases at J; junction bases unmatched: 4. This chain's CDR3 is CASSLTASGSNEQFF. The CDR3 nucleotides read TGTGCCAGCAGCTTAACGGCTAGCGGGAGCAATGAGCAGTTCTTC.

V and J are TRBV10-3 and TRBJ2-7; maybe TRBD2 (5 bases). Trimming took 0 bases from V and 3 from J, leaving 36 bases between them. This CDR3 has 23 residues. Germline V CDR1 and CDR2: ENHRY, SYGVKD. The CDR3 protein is CAISESALLPGLFSWQRDYEQYF. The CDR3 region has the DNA TGTGCCATCAGTGAGTCGGCCCTTCTGCCGGGGTTGTTCTCTTGGCAGAGGGACTACGAGCAGTACTTC.

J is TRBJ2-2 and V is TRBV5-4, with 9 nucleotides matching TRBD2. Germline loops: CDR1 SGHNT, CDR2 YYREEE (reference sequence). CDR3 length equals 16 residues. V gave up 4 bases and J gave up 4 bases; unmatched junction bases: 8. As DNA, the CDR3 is TGTGCCAGCAGCACAATAGGGACTAGCCTCACCGGGGAGCTGTTTTTT. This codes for CASSTIGTSLTGELFF.

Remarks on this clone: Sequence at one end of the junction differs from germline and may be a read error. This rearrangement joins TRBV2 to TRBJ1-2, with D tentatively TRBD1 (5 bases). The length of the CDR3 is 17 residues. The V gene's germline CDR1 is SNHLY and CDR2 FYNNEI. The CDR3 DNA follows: TGTGCCAGCAGTTTATCCTCCGGGACTTTGAGACTCTATGGCCACACCTTC. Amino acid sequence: CASSLSSGTLRLYGHTF.

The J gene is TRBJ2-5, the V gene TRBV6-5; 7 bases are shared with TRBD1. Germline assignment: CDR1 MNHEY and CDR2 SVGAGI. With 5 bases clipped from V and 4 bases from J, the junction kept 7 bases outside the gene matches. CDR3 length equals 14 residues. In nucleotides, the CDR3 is TGTGCCAGCAGTCCCGCAAGGGGGCGAGAGACCCAGTACTTC. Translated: CASSPARGRETQYF.

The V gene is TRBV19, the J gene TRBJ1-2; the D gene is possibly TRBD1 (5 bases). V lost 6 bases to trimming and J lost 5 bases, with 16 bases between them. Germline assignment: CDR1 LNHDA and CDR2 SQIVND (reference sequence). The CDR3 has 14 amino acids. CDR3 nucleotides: TGTGCCAGTAGCCTGGACATGGGGTGGTATGGCTACACCTTC. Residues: CASSLDMGWYGYTF.

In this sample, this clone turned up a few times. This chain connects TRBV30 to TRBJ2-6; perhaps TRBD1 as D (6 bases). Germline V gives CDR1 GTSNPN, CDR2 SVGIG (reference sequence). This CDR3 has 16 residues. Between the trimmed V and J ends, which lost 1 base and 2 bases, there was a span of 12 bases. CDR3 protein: CAWSAGTSPGANVLTF. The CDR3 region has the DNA TGTGCCTGGAGTGCCGGGACAAGCCCTGGGGCCAACGTCCTGACTTTC.

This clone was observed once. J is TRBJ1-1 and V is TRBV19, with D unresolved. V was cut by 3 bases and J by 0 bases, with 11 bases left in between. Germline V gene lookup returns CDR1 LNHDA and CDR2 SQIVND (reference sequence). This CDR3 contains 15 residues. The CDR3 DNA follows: TGTGCCAGTAGTATTCCGGCGGATATGAACACTGAAGCTTTCTTT. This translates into CASSIPADMNTEAFF.

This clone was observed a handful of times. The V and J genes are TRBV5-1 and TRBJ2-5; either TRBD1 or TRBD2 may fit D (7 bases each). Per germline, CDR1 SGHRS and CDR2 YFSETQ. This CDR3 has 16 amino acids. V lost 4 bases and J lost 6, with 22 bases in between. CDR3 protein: CASSVGTTGVQQTQYF. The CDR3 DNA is TGCGCCAGCAGCGTGGGGACTACAGGGGTTCAGCAGACCCAGTACTTC.

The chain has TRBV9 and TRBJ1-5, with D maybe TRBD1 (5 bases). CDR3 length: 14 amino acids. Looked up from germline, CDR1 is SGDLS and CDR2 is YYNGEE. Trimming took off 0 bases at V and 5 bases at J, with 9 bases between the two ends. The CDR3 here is CASSVDQGYQPQHF. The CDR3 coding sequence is TGTGCCAGCAGCGTAGATCAGGGATATCAGCCCCAGCATTTT.

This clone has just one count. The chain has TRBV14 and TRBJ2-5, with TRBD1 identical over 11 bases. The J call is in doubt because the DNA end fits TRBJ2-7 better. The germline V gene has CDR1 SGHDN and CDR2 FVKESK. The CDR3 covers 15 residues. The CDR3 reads CASSPGTGGRYEQYF. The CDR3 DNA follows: TGTGCCAGCAGCCCCGGGACAGGGGGTCGCTACGAGCAGTACTTC.

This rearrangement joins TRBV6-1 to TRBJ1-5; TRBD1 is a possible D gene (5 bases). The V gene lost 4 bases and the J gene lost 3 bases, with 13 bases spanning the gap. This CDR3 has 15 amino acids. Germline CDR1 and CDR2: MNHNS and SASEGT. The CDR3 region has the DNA TGTGCCAGCAGTGTCCTAGGGGTCTCCAATCAGCCCCAGCATTTT. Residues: CASSVLGVSNQPQHF.